This T cell receptor (beta chain) comes out of a study of shared clonotypes between healthy human individuals. Overall study findings and caveats: Blood was the sole source, and tissue repertoires probably differ. It was observed that 4% to 6% of naive CD4 clonotypes were shared across several donors.

V shed 7 bases and J 6 bases; nucleotides not matched to a gene: 7. This CDR3 spans 13 amino acids. Germline V gene lookup returns CDR1 SGHTS and CDR2 YDEGEE. This clone was seen only once. Its antigen is still unknown. Replicate PCRs for sorted subsets used approximately 190 ng DNA; this equaled about 30,000 T cell genomes. The table came from immunoSEQ multiplex PCR; TCRdb's copy has only in-frame clones and leaves some out. The sample yields 2 million to 2.5 million clones, roughly 96% seen once. This clonotype originated in a man aged 18 to 35 in good health. Sequenced sample: naive CD4+ T cells sorted from blood. Subset of the sample: CD45RA+ positively selected. This sequence joins TRBV5-8 and TRBJ2-1; 7 bases map to TRBD2. CDR3 in DNA: TGTGCCAGCGGGCGGGAGCTAACCAATGAGCAGTTCTTC. Translating gives CASGRELTNEQFF.